One sample yielded the 18 T cell receptor beta chains listed below, sequenced in a study of regulatory T cells in long-lasting Graves disease. The time point denotes: newly diagnosed GD, antithyroid drugs for less than 3 months. TCR sequences were obtained from RNA taken from PBMCs. Arm-PCR with iRepertoire HTBI primers amplified the CDR3 regions for these TCR beta libraries. In TCRdb, the multiplex PCR reads were re-called with MiXCR into one record per CDR3 protein. The table has 400,000 to 500,000 distinct CDR3 sequences, approximately 14% seen once. The data were also submitted as part of a second study, on T cells in Graves' hyperthyroidism and ophthalmopathy.

The starting material was peripheral blood mononuclear cells (PBMCs), obtained at new diagnosis, from a patient treated with antithyroid drugs. Every receptor here comes from a woman between 45 and 65 years old with Graves disease.

This clonotype occurred many times. The chain links TRBV7-2 to TRBJ2-5, with 8 bases fitting TRBD1. CDR1 and CDR2 from the germline V gene are SGHTA and FQGNSA. The CDR3 runs 17 residues. Unmatched junction bases numbered 16, after V lost 5 bases and J lost 5 bases. The DNA of the CDR3 is TGTGCCAGCAGCGCCGCGGTCGGCAGGGGGCTTGGGGAGACCCAGTACTTC. Amino acid sequence: CASSAAVGRGLGETQYF.

This clonotype was counted only a few times. This sequence may be a read error, since a much larger clone differs from it by one base. The chain uses TRBV6-5 and TRBJ2-2, with TRBD1 matching over 7 bases. The CDR3 is 15 residues long. Germline V gene sequence: CDR1 MNHEY, CDR2 SVGAGI. CDR3 residues: CASSYETGVTGELLF. CDR3 DNA: TGTGCCAGCAGTTACGAAACAGGGGTGACCGGGGAGCTGCTTTTT.

In this sample, this clonotype turned up a few times. The V and J genes are TRBV18 and TRBJ2-2; D perhaps matches TRBD1 (5 bases). Trimming left V 0 bases short and J 3 bases short, with 11 bases between. CDR1 and CDR2 from the germline V gene are KGHSH and LQKENI. The CDR3 is 16 amino acids. CDR3 protein: CASSPPVRRDTGELFF. CDR3 coding DNA: TGTGCCAGCTCACCACCTGTGCGCAGGGACACCGGGGAGCTGTTTTTT.

This chain connects TRBV7-9 to TRBJ1-6, with D uncertain. The V end was cut by 5 bases, the J end by 7 bases, with 12 bases between. The CDR3 extends over 14 amino acids. Germline V lookup: CDR1 SEHNR, CDR2 FQNEAQ (reference sequence). The CDR3 region is CASSPQDGNSPLHF. The CDR3 bases are TGTGCCAGCAGCCCGCAGGACGGGAATTCACCCCTCCACTTT. Full variable domain (outside the CDR3, taken from reference TRBV7-9 and TRBJ1-6): DTGVSQNPRHKITKRGQNVTFRCDPISEHNRLYWYRQTLGQGPEFLTYFQNEAQLEKSRLLSDRFSAERPKGSFSTLEIQRTEQGDSAMYLCASSPQDGNSPLHFGNGTRLTVT.

The chain is built from TRBV19 and TRBJ2-7; possibly TRBD2 for D (6 bases). Germline values: CDR1 LNHDA, CDR2 SQIVND (reference sequence). The CDR3 consists of 16 residues. Trimming stripped 3 bases from V and 5 bases from J, with 20 bases between. CDR3 nucleotide sequence: TGTGCCAGTAGTATGGCTAGCGAAAACCCGTGGGACGAGCAGTACTTC. This codes for CASSMASENPWDEQYF. Full variable domain (remainder filled in from reference TRBV19 and TRBJ2-7): DGGITQSPKYLFRKEGQNVTLSCEQNLNHDAMYWYRQDPGQGLRLIYYSQIVNDFQKGDIAEGYSVSREKKESFPLTVTSAQKNPTAFYLCASSMASENPWDEQYFGPGTRLTVT.

This clonotype has a count of ten or more. The chain couples TRBV3-1 to TRBJ2-7; D not certain. The germline V gene has CDR1 LGHDT and CDR2 YNNKEL (reference sequence). V lost 4 bases and J lost 2, with 9 bases in between. This CDR3 region has 13 residues. The CDR3 coding sequence is TGTGCCAGCAGCCCCTTCCGGACCTACGAGCAGTACTTC. This translates into CASSPFRTYEQYF.

This clonotype was detected ten times or more. The genes are TRBV20-1 and TRBJ2-7; D gene ambiguous. The CDR3 extends over 12 amino acids. Germline V gene sequence: CDR1 DFQATT, CDR2 SNEGSKA (reference sequence). The CDR3 DNA is TGCAGCGCATCGGACGGAGCCTACGAGCAGTACTTC. Amino acids: CSASDGAYEQYF.

The gene calls are TRBV24-1 and TRBJ2-5; 13 nucleotides line up with TRBD2. CDR3 size: 17 residues. CDR1 KGHDR and CDR2 SFDVKD come from the germline V gene. V trimming: 5 bases; J trimming: 5 bases; junction bases outside the gene matches: 10. CDR3 region: CATSGRTSGRTGETQYF. DNA of the CDR3: TGTGCCACCAGTGGGCGGACTAGCGGGAGAACCGGGGAGACCCAGTACTTC.

This clonotype was recorded at least ten times. V and J are TRBV5-1 and TRBJ2-7; D gene unclear. The CDR3 has 15 residues. Germline V gene sequence: CDR1 SGHRS, CDR2 YFSETQ. The germline V and J ends were trimmed by 0 bases and 1 base, with 11 bases remaining between them. The CDR3 coding sequence is TGCGCCAGCAGCTTGGCGGGCGAGCCATCCTACGAGCAGTACTTC. This gives the protein CASSLAGEPSYEQYF. The whole variable domain, filled in from reference TRBV5-1 and TRBJ2-7, reads KAGVTQTPRYLIKTRGQQVTLSCSPISGHRSVSWYQQTPGQGLQFLFEYFSETQRNKGNFPGRFSGRQFSNSRSEMNVSTLELGDSALYLCASSLAGEPSYEQYFGPGTRLTVT.

This clonotype was counted many times. V and J are TRBV28 and TRBJ2-3; TRBD2 agrees at 9 bases. The CDR3 consists of 15 residues. CDR1 is MDHEN, CDR2 SYDVKM, per germline. The J segment lost 6 bases and the V segment lost 4 bases, leaving 8 bases of the junction unmatched. The CDR3 spells CASSSRTSVKDTQYF. The CDR3 DNA reads as TGTGCCAGCAGTTCTAGGACTAGCGTCAAGGATACGCAGTATTTT. The complete variable domain, with remaining parts taken from reference TRBV28 and TRBJ2-3, reads DVKVTQSSRYLVKRTGEKVFLECVQDMDHENMFWYRQDPGLGLRLIYFSYDVKMKEKGDIPEGYSVSREKKERFSLILESASTNQTSMYLCASSSRTSVKDTQYFGPGTRLTVL.

Here the CDR3 DNA reads TGTGCCAGCTCACCACCCGGGAGCGCAATATATTTT. It is translated as CASSPPGSAIYF. The chain joins TRBV18 to TRBJ1-3; D gene ambiguous. The V end was cut by 0 bases, the J end by 13 bases, with 10 bases between. Germline lookup yields CDR1 KGHSH and CDR2 LQKENI. The CDR3 length is 12 residues.

The V and J genes are TRBV6-9 and TRBJ2-1; TRBD2 matches 8 bases. Unmatched junction bases numbered 8, after V lost 3 bases and J lost 7 bases. Germline CDR1 reads MNHGY; CDR2 reads SVAAGI. This CDR3 comprises 15 residues. The CDR3 bases are TGTGCCAGCAGTTACTCCGCGGGAGGACCTAATGAGCAGTTCTTC. This gives the protein CASSYSAGGPNEQFF.

On this clonotype: Given a much more abundant clone one base away, this may be a read error. V is TRBV6-5 and J is TRBJ2-3; no clear D gene. V lost 3 bases to trimming and J lost 1 base, with 11 bases between them. This CDR3 is built from 15 residues. Germline CDR1 is MNHEY and CDR2 is SVGAGI. CDR3 sequence (DNA): TGTGCCAGCAGTTATTCCAGACTTCGCACAGATACGCAGTATTTT. Encoded protein: CASSYSRLRTDTQYF.

This clonotype has a count of ten or more. The genes are TRBV3-1 and TRBJ2-7; 8 nucleotides line up with TRBD1. The CDR3 covers 16 residues. CDR1 and CDR2 (germline): LGHDT, YNNKEL (reference sequence). With 0 bases clipped from V and 2 bases from J, the junction kept 6 bases outside the gene matches. The CDR3 nucleotides are TGTGCCAGCAGCCAAGATGTTTTGGGACAGGCCTACGAGCAGTACTTC. Residues: CASSQDVLGQAYEQYF.

This clonotype was recorded at least ten times. The chain uses TRBV9 and TRBJ2-3; no reliable D call. The germline V gene encodes CDR1 SGDLS and CDR2 YYNGEE. V dropped 3 bases and J dropped 4 bases, with 12 bases sitting between them. The CDR3 has 14 amino acids. CDR3 nucleotides: TGTGCCAGCAGCGATAGGCCCGGCTCAGATACGCAGTATTTT. Protein sequence: CASSDRPGSDTQYF.

This clonotype was observed a few times. The chain links TRBV5-5 to TRBJ2-1, with 11 positions matching TRBD2. Trimming cost V 0 bases and J 8 bases; bases outside gene matches: 4. The CDR3 totals 15 residues. The V gene's germline CDR1 is SGHKS and CDR2 YYEKEE (reference sequence). The CDR3 DNA follows: TGTGCCAGCAGCTTGGGACTAGCGGGATTGTATGAGCAGTTCTTC. This codes for CASSLGLAGLYEQFF.

This clonotype came up many times. CDR3 nucleotide sequence: TGTGCCAGCAGGGGCCTCCGGGACAACGATCAGCCCCAGCATTTT. The encoded protein is CASRGLRDNDQPQHF. The chain links TRBV28 to TRBJ1-5; a possible D gene is TRBD1 (6 bases). The CDR3 consists of 15 residues. Germline CDR1 and CDR2: MDHEN and SYDVKM. With 6 bases removed from V and 5 bases from J, the gap between germline ends came to 17 bases. The variable domain in full, completed from reference TRBV28 and TRBJ1-5, reads DVKVTQSSRYLVKRTGEKVFLECVQDMDHENMFWYRQDPGLGLRLIYFSYDVKMKEKGDIPEGYSVSREKKERFSLILESASTNQTSMYLCASRGLRDNDQPQHFGDGTRLSIL.

This clonotype was counted ten times or more. The V gene is TRBV7-6, the J gene TRBJ1-2, with D maybe TRBD1 (5 bases). Deletions cut 1 base from V and 3 bases from J, with 18 bases between. CDR3 length: 17 amino acids. From germline, CDR1 is SGHVS and CDR2 FNYEAQ. As DNA, the CDR3 is TGTGCCAGCAGCTTAGGGGCAGGTGCAGGAGGGGACTATGGCTACACCTTC. Its protein product is CASSLGAGAGGDYGYTF. The full variable domain, rest sourced from reference TRBV7-6 and TRBJ1-2, is GAGVSQSPRYKVTKRGQDVALRCDPISGHVSLYWYRQALGQGPEFLTYFNYEAQQDKSGLPNDRFSAERPEGSISTLTIQRTEQRDSAMYRCASSLGAGAGGDYGYTFGSGTRLTVV.